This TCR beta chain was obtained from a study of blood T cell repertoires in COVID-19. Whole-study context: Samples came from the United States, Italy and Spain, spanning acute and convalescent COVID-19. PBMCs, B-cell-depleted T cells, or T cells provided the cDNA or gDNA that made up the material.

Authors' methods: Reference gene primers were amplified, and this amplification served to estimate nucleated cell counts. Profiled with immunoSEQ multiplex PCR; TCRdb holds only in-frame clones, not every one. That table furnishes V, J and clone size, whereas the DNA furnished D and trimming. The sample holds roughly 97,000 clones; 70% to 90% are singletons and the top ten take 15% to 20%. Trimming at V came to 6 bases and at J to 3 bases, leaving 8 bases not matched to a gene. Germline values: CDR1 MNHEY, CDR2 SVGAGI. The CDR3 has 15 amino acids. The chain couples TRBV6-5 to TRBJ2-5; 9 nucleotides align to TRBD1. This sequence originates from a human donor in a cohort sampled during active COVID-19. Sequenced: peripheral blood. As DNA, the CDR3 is TGTGCCAGCAGGCCGTACAGGGGGCTTGAAGAGACCCAGTACTTC. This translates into CASRPYRGLEETQYF.